Listed below are T cell receptor beta chains from one sample, sequenced in a study of blood T cells in healthy people across ages. TCRdb processed the 5' RACE reads anew with MiXCR; each CDR3 protein has one entry. The profile covers roughly 1,500,000 distinct CDR3 sequences, with approximately 32% appearing a single time and approximately 10% taken by the ten largest. What was sequenced was blood. The source of these receptors is a woman aged 30 to 39 in good health. Both conserved end residues are part of each CDR3. The D gene is left open where the match is weak. The listing skips clone size in some rows; elsewhere it reads once, few, many or a size class.

v_gene,d_gene,j_gene,abundance,len,CDR3nt,CDR3aa
TRBV9,TRBD2,TRBJ2-7,many,16,TGTGCCAGCAGCCCCGGGGGACTAGCGAGATCCAACGAGCAGTACTTC,CASSPGGLARSNEQYF
TRBV30,TRBD2,TRBJ2-3,NA,15,TGTGCCTGGGGGGAGGGAGGAGGGCACGCAGATACGCAGTATTTT,CAWGEGGGHADTQYF
TRBV2,TRBD2,TRBJ2-3,once,15,TGTGCCAGGACCGGGACTAGCGGGATTAGTGATACGCAGTATTTT,CARTGTSGISDTQYF
TRBV19,NA,TRBJ2-7,NA,14,TGTGCCAGTAGTACGGGGGCCCCCTCCTACGAGCAGTACTTC,CASSTGAPSYEQYF
TRBV10-2,NA,TRBJ2-1,NA,14,TGCGCCAGCAGAAGAGGGGATGGTAACAATGAGCAGTTCTTC,CASRRGDGNNEQFF
TRBV5-1,NA,TRBJ2-5,NA,13,TGCGCCAGCAGCTCCGGGTTCGAGGAGACCCAGTACTTC,CASSSGFEETQYF
TRBV28,TRBD1,TRBJ2-1,many,17,TGTGCCAGCAGTTTACGTTGGGGGACAGGGAGTCCGAATGAGCAGTTCTTC,CASSLRWGTGSPNEQFF
TRBV7-6,NA,TRBJ2-3,NA,14,TGTGCCGGCAGCACTCCGCAGGGGACAGATACGCAGTATTTT,CAGSTPQGTDTQYF
TRBV28,NA,TRBJ2-5,once,18,TGTGCCAGCATCCAGGGGGGAAAAGGCGGGTGGGTCGGAGAGACCCAGTACTTC,CASIQGGKGGWVGETQYF
TRBV20-1,NA,TRBJ1-2,NA,10,TGCAGTGCTGTGCGGGGGGGCTACACCTTC,CSAVRGGYTF
TRBV3-1,NA,TRBJ1-2,few,14,TGTGCCAGCAGCCACCAAAGGAGGGGGTATGGCTACACCTTC,CASSHQRRGYGYTF
TRBV6-2/TRBV6-3,NA,TRBJ2-1,NA,13,TGTGCCAGCAGAGCAAGAGCTGGAAATGAGCAGTTCTTC,CASRARAGNEQFF
TRBV3-1,TRBD1,TRBJ2-1,few,13,TGTGCCAGCAGCCAAGTCAGGGCAGGGGGGCAGTTCTTC,CASSQVRAGGQFF
TRBV20-1,NA,TRBJ1-5,few,14,TGCAGTGCTAGATATGCAGTCGGAAATCAGCCCCAGCATTTT,CSARYAVGNQPQHF
TRBV12-3/TRBV12-4,NA,TRBJ2-5,many,13,TGTGCCAGCATCCCGCCGGGAAAAGAGACCCAGTACTTC,CASIPPGKETQYF
TRBV20-1,TRBD2,TRBJ2-1,NA,15,TGCAGTGGCCTAGGGGCGGGAGGGCCTTACAATGAGCAGTTCTTC,CSGLGAGGPYNEQFF
TRBV7-2,NA,TRBJ1-2,NA,16,TGTGCCAGCAGCTTTCCGGAAGGACAGCCAGTCTATGGCTACACCTTC,CASSFPEGQPVYGYTF
TRBV11-1,TRBD2,TRBJ2-1,NA,15,TGTGCCAGCAGCTTAGCCCGAGCGGGAGGATATGAGCAGTTCTTC,CASSLARAGGYEQFF
TRBV12-3/TRBV12-4,TRBD1,TRBJ1-6,few,16,TGTGCCAGCACCAGCCGACCGGGACAGGGTGACTCACCCCTCCACTTT,CASTSRPGQGDSPLHF
TRBV5-1,NA,TRBJ1-4,few,15,TGCGCCAGCAGCTTGGCCTGGAGGGGTAATGAAAAACTGTTTTTT,CASSLAWRGNEKLFF
TRBV5-1,TRBD2,TRBJ2-1,few,15,TGCGCCAGCAGCTCTAGACTAGCGGGAGTCAACGAGCAGTTCTTC,CASSSRLAGVNEQFF
TRBV24-1,TRBD2,TRBJ2-5,few,14,TGTGCCACCAGTCCGGGAGGCTGGGGAGAGACCCAGTACTTC,CATSPGGWGETQYF
TRBV4-1,TRBD1,TRBJ1-5,NA,15,TGCGCCAGCAGCCAAGGGTCGGCAGGGGGGCTGCCCCAGCATTTT,CASSQGSAGGLPQHF
TRBV5-1,NA,TRBJ2-3,NA,16,TGCGCCAGCAGCCCTGCGGGTTGGCGGACCACAGATACGCAGTATTTT,CASSPAGWRTTDTQYF
TRBV20-1,NA,TRBJ1-6,NA,16,TGCAGTGCTAGAGATCCGGGAATCTCCAATAATTCACCCCTCCACTTT,CSARDPGISNNSPLHF
TRBV20-1,NA,TRBJ2-3,few,17,TGCAGTGCTAGAGATGCTGAAGGGCGGGGTATCACAGATACGCAGTATTTT,CSARDAEGRGITDTQYF
TRBV28,NA,TRBJ1-2,NA,16,TGTGCCAGCAGCGATGTTTTGGGTTCCGCTAACTATGGCTACACCTTC,CASSDVLGSANYGYTF
TRBV7-9,NA,TRBJ2-7,few,12,TGTTCCAGCAGCTCCGACGCCTACGAGCAGTACTTC,CSSSSDAYEQYF
TRBV12-3/TRBV12-4,NA,TRBJ1-5,few,13,TGTGCCAGCAGTTCGGCTGGCAATCAGCCCCAGCATTTT,CASSSAGNQPQHF
TRBV2,NA,TRBJ1-1,few,15,TGTGCCAGCAGGAACCGGGACGGACGGAACACTGAAGCTTTCTTT,CASRNRDGRNTEAFF
TRBV3-1,NA,TRBJ1-2,few,13,TGTGCCAGCAGCCAAGCGGAAATCTATGGCTACACCTTC,CASSQAEIYGYTF
TRBV6-2/TRBV6-3,NA,TRBJ1-1,few,12,TGTGCCAGCAGTTATATGGTTACTGAAGCTTTCTTT,CASSYMVTEAFF
TRBV7-2,NA,TRBJ2-7,NA,14,TGTGCCAGCAGCTCTTATCGCCGTTCCTACGAGCAGTACTTC,CASSSYRRSYEQYF
TRBV5-1,TRBD1,TRBJ1-2,NA,14,TGCGCCAGCAGCTCGGACAGGGCCGGTGGAGGCTACACCTTC,CASSSDRAGGGYTF
TRBV11-2,TRBD2,TRBJ2-7,NA,14,TGTGCCAGCAGCTCCTGGCGGGAGGGCTACGAGCAGTACTTC,CASSSWREGYEQYF
TRBV7-9,NA,TRBJ1-2,NA,14,TGTGCCAGCAGCTTAGATCAGGGCCCCTATGGCTACACCTTC,CASSLDQGPYGYTF
TRBV7-9,TRBD2,TRBJ2-1,NA,16,TGTGCCAGCAGCCTCCTAGCGGGTTGGGGGGGAAATGAGCAGTTCTTC,CASSLLAGWGGNEQFF
TRBV20-1,NA,TRBJ2-7,few,14,TGCAGTGCTAGAGATCTCAGGGATTCCGACGAGCAGTACTTC,CSARDLRDSDEQYF
TRBV7-9,TRBD1,TRBJ1-2,many,15,TGTGCCAGCAGCTCCCAACAGGGGACCGACTATGGCTACACCTTC,CASSSQQGTDYGYTF
TRBV4-1,NA,TRBJ2-3,once,15,TGCGCCAGCAGCCAAGGGGGGATTAGCACAGATACGCAGTATTTT,CASSQGGISTDTQYF